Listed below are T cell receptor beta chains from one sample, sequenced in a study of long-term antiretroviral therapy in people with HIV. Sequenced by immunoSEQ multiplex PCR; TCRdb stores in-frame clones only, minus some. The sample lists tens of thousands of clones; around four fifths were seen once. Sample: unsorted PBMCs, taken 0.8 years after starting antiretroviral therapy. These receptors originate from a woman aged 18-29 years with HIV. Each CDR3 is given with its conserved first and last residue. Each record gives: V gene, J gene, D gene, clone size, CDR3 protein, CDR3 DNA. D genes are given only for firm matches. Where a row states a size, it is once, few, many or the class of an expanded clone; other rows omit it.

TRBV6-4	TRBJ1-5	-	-	CASSGDSNQPQHF	TGTGCCAGCAGTGGAGATAGCAATCAGCCCCAGCATTTT
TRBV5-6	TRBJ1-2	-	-	CASSLVTENYGYTF	TGTGCCAGCAGCTTGGTGACAGAGAACTATGGCTACACCTTC
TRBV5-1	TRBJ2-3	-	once	CASSLFRLRDDTDTQYF	TGCGCCAGCAGCTTATTCAGACTCCGCGACGACACAGATACGCAGTATTTT
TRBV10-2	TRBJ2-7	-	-	CASSEGQALHFDPYEQYF	-
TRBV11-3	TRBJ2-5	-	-	CASSLALGGGEDETQYF	TGTGCCAGCAGCTTAGCCTTGGGAGGGGGCGAGGATGAGACCCAGTACTTC
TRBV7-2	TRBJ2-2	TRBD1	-	CASSSKPGQGSGELFF	TGTGCCAGCAGCTCGAAACCGGGACAGGGTTCCGGGGAGCTGTTTTTT
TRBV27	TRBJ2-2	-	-	CASSLLGRESTGELFF	TGTGCCAGCAGTTTATTAGGCCGGGAGTCGACCGGGGAGCTGTTTTTT
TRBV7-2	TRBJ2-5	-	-	CASSFGRGVQETQYF	TGTGCCAGCAGCTTTGGTAGGGGCGTTCAAGAGACCCAGTACTTC
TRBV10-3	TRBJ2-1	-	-	CAISDTSRSYNEQFF	TGTGCCATCAGTGACACTAGCAGGTCCTACAATGAGCAGTTCTTC
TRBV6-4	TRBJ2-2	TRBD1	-	CASSPGTGGTGELFF	TGTGCCAGCAGTCCCGGGACAGGGGGCACCGGGGAGCTGTTTTTT
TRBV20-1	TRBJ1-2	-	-	CSARDDGYTF	TGCAGTGCTAGAGATGATGGCTACACCTTC
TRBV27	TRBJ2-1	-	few	CASGGLTYNEQFF	TGTGCCAGCGGGGGACTGACTTACAATGAGCAGTTCTTC
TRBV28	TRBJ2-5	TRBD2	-	CASSLAGVAETQYF	TGTGCCAGCAGCTTAGCGGGAGTCGCGGAGACCCAGTACTTC
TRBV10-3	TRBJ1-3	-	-	CAISESRAFSGNTIYF	TGTGCCATCAGTGAGTCAAGGGCCTTCTCTGGAAACACCATATATTTT
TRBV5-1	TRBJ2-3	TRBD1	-	CASRLTLYRGLDTQYF	TGCGCCAGCAGACTAACCTTATACAGGGGGCTGGATACGCAGTATTTT
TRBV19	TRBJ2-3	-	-	CASTHGASSDPSTDTQYF	TGTGCCAGTACCCATGGAGCCTCTAGCGACCCTAGCACAGATACGCAGTATTTT
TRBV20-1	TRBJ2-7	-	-	CSAEELGKYF	TGCAGTGCTGAGGAACTAGGGAAGTACTTC
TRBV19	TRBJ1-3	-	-	CASSLRRSGNTIYF	TGTGCCAGTAGTCTGCGGAGGTCTGGAAACACCATATATTTT
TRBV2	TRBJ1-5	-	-	CASSGARAGHQPQHF	TGTGCCAGCAGTGGAGCCAGGGCCGGGCATCAGCCCCAGCATTTT
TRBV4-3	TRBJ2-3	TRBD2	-	CASSQDGPGGSWADTQYF	TGCGCCAGCAGCCAAGACGGCCCAGGCGGGAGTTGGGCAGATACGCAGTATTTT
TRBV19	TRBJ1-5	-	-	CASSIVGNQPQHF	TGTGCCAGTAGTATAGTTGGCAATCAGCCCCAGCATTTT
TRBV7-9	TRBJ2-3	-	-	CASSLSLRDTQYF	TGTGCCAGCAGCTTAAGCCTCAGAGATACGCAGTATTTT
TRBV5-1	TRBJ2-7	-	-	CASSLVGGSYEQYF	TGCGCCAGCAGCTTGGTTGGGGGCTCCTACGAGCAGTACTTC
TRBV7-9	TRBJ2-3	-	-	CASSLRVRPGSTDTQYF	TGTGCCAGCAGCTTACGTGTCCGGCCAGGGAGCACAGATACGCAGTATTTT